Below are 32 T cell receptor beta chains sequenced from a single sample in a study of cytomegalovirus exposure and HLA in healthy donors. It was with 60 Vbeta and 13 Jbeta primers that the PCR ran. The table came from immunoSEQ multiplex PCR; TCRdb's copy has only in-frame clones and leaves some out. The sample comprises more than 150,000 clones, roughly 87% of which are singletons, and less than 0.3% rests with the top ten. Sequencing used PBMCs. These TCRs come from a girl less than two years old in good health and CMV-seronegative.

This chain joins TRBV5-4 and TRBJ2-7; D possibly corresponds to TRBD1 (7 bases). The CDR3 spans 12 residues. The V gene's germline CDR1 is SGHNT and CDR2 YYREEE (reference sequence). V shed 4 bases and J shed 7 bases, with 12 bases lying between them. CDR3 in DNA: TGTGCCAGCAGCCGGCAGGGGGGAGAGCAGTACTTC. Its translation: CASSRQGGEQYF. The full variable domain, in which reference TRBV5-4 and TRBJ2-7 provide the parts outside the CDR3, is ETGVTQSPTHLIKTRGQQVTLRCSSQSGHNTVSWYQQALGQGPQFIFQYYREEENGRGNFPPRFSGLQFPNYSSELNVNALELDDSALYLCASSRQGGEQYFGPGTRLTVT.

The chain has TRBV6-5 and TRBJ1-2, with D hard to call. The V and J ends lost 2 bases and 1 base respectively, with 11 bases between them. The CDR3 spans 15 residues. Germline-derived CDR1 and CDR2 are MNHEY and SVGAGI. The CDR3: CASSYGSQRNYGYTF. DNA of the CDR3: TGTGCCAGCAGTTACGGCTCTCAGCGTAACTATGGCTACACCTTC.

The J gene is TRBJ2-7, the V gene TRBV27; D is undetermined. The CDR3 runs 15 residues. Trimming removed 0 bases from V and 2 bases from J, with 11 bases in between. Germline CDR1 MNHEY, CDR2 SMNVEV (reference sequence). The CDR3 sequence: CASSLSGVGTYEQYF. The CDR3 nucleotides are TGTGCCAGCAGTTTATCCGGAGTTGGAACCTACGAGCAGTACTTC.

The chain has TRBV27 and TRBJ2-7, with 15 nucleotides matching TRBD2. V lost 8 bases, J lost 1 base, and 15 bases stayed unmatched. Germline CDR1 is MNHEY and CDR2 is SMNVEV (reference sequence). The CDR3 length is 19 residues. CDR3 loop: CASGRKGLAGGPSSYEQYF. The CDR3 bases are TGTGCCAGCGGCCGCAAGGGACTAGCGGGGGGACCCTCTTCCTACGAGCAGTACTTC.

CDR3 nucleotides: TGTGCCAGTACAACTAGCAGCGATACGCAGTATTTT. Translation: CASTTSSDTQYF. The V call is TRBV11-2, the J call TRBJ2-3; D perhaps matches TRBD2 (6 bases). The germline V gene has CDR1 SGHAT and CDR2 FQNNGV. The CDR3 spans 12 residues. V lost 9 bases, J lost 6 bases, and 13 bases lay in between. Filled out from reference TRBV11-2 and TRBJ2-3, the complete variable domain reads EAGVAQSPRYKIIEKRQSVAFWCNPISGHATLYWYQQILGQGPKLLIQFQNNGVVDDSQLPKDRFSAERLKGVDSTLKIQPAKLEDSAVYLCASTTSSDTQYFGPGTRLTVL.

This rearrangement joins TRBV5-1 to TRBJ1-1; TRBD1 is a possible D gene (6 bases). The ends were cut back, 0 bases at V and 0 bases at J, with 18 bases in the middle. The CDR3 is 18 amino acids. The germline V gene encodes CDR1 SGHRS and CDR2 YFSETQ. The CDR3 DNA reads as TGCGCCAGCAGCTTGGTGGTCCCTGGAAGGGGGATGAACACTGAAGCTTTCTTT. It encodes CASSLVVPGRGMNTEAFF.

On this clone itself: One junction end does not reproduce the germline sequence, and a read error may be involved. This rearrangement joins TRBV6-5 to TRBJ2-3; D is uncertain. Germline CDR1 reads MNHEY; CDR2 reads SVGAGI. This CDR3 region has 14 residues. CDR3 in DNA: TGTACCAGCAGATGGGCAACTAGCACAGATACGCAGTATTTT. This codes for CTSRWATSTDTQYF.

This chain links TRBV5-7 with TRBJ2-4, with TRBD1 matching over 8 bases. TRBV5-7 is an ORF, and what it does is uncertain. With 1 base clipped from V and 11 bases from J, the junction kept 14 bases outside the gene matches. The CDR3 runs 16 residues. The CDR3: CASSLPRQGPESVQYF. The DNA of the CDR3 is TGTGCCAGCAGCTTGCCCCGACAGGGGCCGGAGTCGGTTCAGTACTTC.

This clone was picked up one time. V and J are TRBV29-1 and TRBJ1-5; 8 bases map to TRBD1. Germline CDR1 reads SQVTM; CDR2 reads ANQGSEA. The CDR3 sequence is 12 residues long. V lost 7 bases to trimming and J lost 11 bases; unmatched junction nucleotides: 10. Here the CDR3 reads CSALDRDRAQHF. The DNA of the CDR3 is TGCAGCGCTCTGGACAGGGATCGTGCCCAGCATTTT. The full variable domain, its missing parts supplied by reference TRBV29-1 and TRBJ1-5, is SAVISQKPSRDICQRGTSLTIQCQVDSQVTMMFWYRQQPGQSLTLIATANQGSEATYESGFVIDKFPISRPNLTFSTLTVSNMSPEDSSIYLCSALDRDRAQHFGDGTRLSIL.

The V and J genes are TRBV28 and TRBJ1-2; 7 nucleotides line up with TRBD1. The germline gives CDR1 MDHEN, CDR2 SYDVKM. V lost 7 bases to trimming and J lost 5 bases; unmatched junction nucleotides: 7. The CDR3 is 13 residues long. The chain's CDR3 is CASNSGTDYGYTF. DNA of the CDR3: TGTGCCAGCAATTCCGGGACAGATTATGGCTACACCTTC.

The gene calls are TRBV19 and TRBJ1-6; D remains unclear. Per germline, CDR1 LNHDA and CDR2 SQIVND (reference sequence). The CDR3 extends over 14 amino acids. Trimming took off 3 bases at V and 5 bases at J, with 8 bases between the two ends. The CDR3 here is CASSITGNNSPLHF. CDR3 nucleotide sequence: TGTGCCAGTAGTATTACCGGGAATAATTCACCCCTCCACTTT. The whole variable domain, remainder taken from reference TRBV19 and TRBJ1-6, is DGGITQSPKYLFRKEGQNVTLSCEQNLNHDAMYWYRQDPGQGLRLIYYSQIVNDFQKGDIAEGYSVSREKKESFPLTVTSAQKNPTAFYLCASSITGNNSPLHFGNGTRLTVT.

This clone has just a few counts. The chain has TRBV19 and TRBJ1-1; 9 bases are shared with TRBD1. Germline lookup yields CDR1 LNHDA and CDR2 SQIVND (reference sequence). The CDR3 totals 18 residues. The trim removed 5 bases at V and 0 bases at J, leaving 13 bases unmatched. For the CDR3, the DNA is TGTGCCAGTAGTGCTTTCCGGGACAGGGCGTCGGTGAACACTGAAGCTTTCTTT. Amino acid sequence: CASSAFRDRASVNTEAFF.

This chain joins TRBV13 and TRBJ2-1; D is perhaps TRBD2 (5 bases). This CDR3 spans 18 amino acids. Germline CDR1 reads PRHDT; CDR2 reads FYEKMQ (reference sequence). V was pared by 3 bases and J by 1 base, with 19 bases between. The CDR3: CASSFLSTEVRSYNEQFF. The CDR3 DNA sequence: TGTGCCAGCAGCTTTCTCTCGACGGAGGTAAGGTCCTACAATGAGCAGTTCTTC.

V usage is TRBV5-4 and J usage is TRBJ1-2; 8 bases fit TRBD1. This CDR3 has 16 amino acids. The germline V gene encodes CDR1 SGHNT and CDR2 YYREEE (reference sequence). J lost 8 bases, V lost 2 bases, and 14 bases had no gene match. CDR3 protein: CASSLPTGAPLIGYTF. The CDR3 nucleotides read TGTGCCAGCAGCTTACCGACAGGGGCGCCCTTAATCGGCTACACCTTC. Full variable domain (outside the CDR3, taken from reference TRBV5-4 and TRBJ1-2): ETGVTQSPTHLIKTRGQQVTLRCSSQSGHNTVSWYQQALGQGPQFIFQYYREEENGRGNFPPRFSGLQFPNYSSELNVNALELDDSALYLCASSLPTGAPLIGYTFGSGTRLTVV.

This chain connects TRBV11-3 to TRBJ2-5; D possibly corresponds to TRBD2 (5 bases). Trimming took off 5 bases at V and 5 bases at J, with 6 bases between the two ends. This CDR3 has 11 amino acids. Germline CDR1 is SGHNT and CDR2 is YENEEA. The CDR3 coding sequence is TGTGCCAGCAGCCGAGGGGAGACCCAGTACTTC. Translation: CASSRGETQYF.

The CDR3 spells CASSLAGVEGYTF. The CDR3 region has the DNA TGCGCCAGCAGCTTGGCAGGGGTGGAAGGCTACACCTTC. The chain is built from TRBV5-1 and TRBJ1-2, with D possibly being TRBD1 (6 bases). The CDR3 is made up of 13 amino acids. Trimming shortened V by 0 bases and J by 8 bases, and 11 bases separated the two germline ends. The germline gives CDR1 SGHRS, CDR2 YFSETQ.

The chain couples TRBV13 to TRBJ2-5; 13 bases map to TRBD2. CDR3 length: 17 amino acids. With 4 bases clipped from V and 5 bases from J, the junction kept 10 bases outside the gene matches. In germline, CDR1 is PRHDT, CDR2 FYEKMQ (reference sequence). The chain's CDR3 is CASSSRGLAGAIETQYF. The CDR3 nucleotides are TGTGCCAGCAGCTCCCGAGGACTAGCGGGGGCTATTGAGACCCAGTACTTC.

This clone was counted once. The chain couples TRBV30 to TRBJ1-3; D remains ambiguous. V was clipped by 8 bases and J by 1 base, with 12 bases between them. CDR1 and CDR2 from the germline V gene are GTSNPN and SVGIG (reference sequence). The CDR3 length is 13 residues. The chain's CDR3 is CAAGRQSGNTIYF. The CDR3 coding sequence is TGTGCCGCGGGCCGGCAGTCTGGAAACACCATATATTTT. Based on the CDR3 plus reference TRBV30 and TRBJ1-3, the full variable domain is SQTIHQWPATLVQPVGSPLSLECTVEGTSNPNLYWYRQAAGRGLQLLFYSVGIGQISSEVPQNLSASRPQDRQFILSSKKLLLSDSGFYLCAAGRQSGNTIYFGEGSWLTVV.

This clone was seen a handful of times. The V and J genes are TRBV9 and TRBJ2-2; 11 bases agree with TRBD2. This CDR3 has 17 amino acids. Germline V gives CDR1 SGDLS, CDR2 YYNGEE. The trim removed 0 bases at V and 4 bases at J, leaving 5 bases unmatched. CDR3 sequence reads: CASSVAASGRITGELFF. CDR3 in DNA: TGTGCCAGCAGCGTAGCGGCTAGCGGGAGGATCACCGGGGAGCTGTTTTTT.

The J gene is TRBJ2-1, the V gene TRBV9; TRBD1 might be the D (6 bases). Germline values: CDR1 SGDLS, CDR2 YYNGEE. The length of the CDR3 is 13 residues. Trimming stripped 0 bases from V and 10 bases from J, with 11 bases between. This CDR3 is CASSVEGDREQFF. The CDR3 region has the DNA TGTGCCAGCAGCGTAGAGGGGGATCGGGAGCAGTTCTTC.

As regards this clone: Other DNA sequences in the same sample also yield this CDR3. The V call is TRBV27, the J call TRBJ1-5; maybe TRBD1 (5 bases). Trimming took off 2 bases at V and 6 bases at J, with 5 bases between the two ends. The CDR3 extends over 12 amino acids. Germline V gives CDR1 MNHEY, CDR2 SMNVEV (reference sequence). The CDR3 DNA is TGTGCCAGCAGTTTAAGGGGTCAGCCCCAGCATTTT. Amino acid sequence: CASSLRGQPQHF.

The V call is TRBV25-1, the J call TRBJ1-2, with 10 bases fitting TRBD1. CDR1 is MGHDK and CDR2 is SYGVNS in the germline V gene. V lost 4 bases to trimming and J lost 8 bases; unmatched junction nucleotides: 4. This CDR3 spans 13 amino acids. The CDR3 region has the DNA TGTGCCAGCAGTGCGGACAGGGGGGGCGGCTACACCTTC. As protein: CASSADRGGGYTF.

The chain is built from TRBV5-1 and TRBJ1-4; no clear D gene. CDR1 SGHRS and CDR2 YFSETQ come from the germline V gene. V was pared by 4 bases and J by 1 base, with 17 bases between. The CDR3 is 17 amino acids. CDR3 in amino acids: CASSAGRGSGTNEKLFF. CDR3 nucleotide sequence: TGCGCCAGCAGCGCCGGGAGAGGATCTGGAACTAATGAAAAACTGTTTTTT. Together with reference TRBV5-1 and TRBJ1-4, the CDR3 gives the full variable domain: KAGVTQTPRYLIKTRGQQVTLSCSPISGHRSVSWYQQTPGQGLQFLFEYFSETQRNKGNFPGRFSGRQFSNSRSEMNVSTLELGDSALYLCASSAGRGSGTNEKLFFGSGTQLSVL.

This clone was seen a single time. This chain uses TRBV7-3 with TRBJ2-1, with 11 bases fitting TRBD2. The CDR3 covers 15 residues. The V gene end was trimmed by 3 bases and the J gene end by 8 bases; junction bases not matched to a gene: 6. Germline values: CDR1 SGHTA, CDR2 FQGTGA. The CDR3 reads CASSLTIAGGDEQFF. The CDR3 DNA reads as TGTGCCAGCAGCTTGACCATAGCGGGAGGGGATGAGCAGTTCTTC.

J is TRBJ2-3 and V is TRBV10-1; D is perhaps TRBD1 (5 bases). The CDR3 sequence is 16 residues long. CDR1 is WNHNN and CDR2 is SYGVQD in the germline V gene (reference sequence). V was pared by 0 bases and J by 6 bases, with 16 bases between. The CDR3, as DNA: TGCGCCAGCAGTGAGTCGGGAAATGGCAGGGCTGATACGCAGTATTTT. Translated: CASSESGNGRADTQYF.

This chain links TRBV5-4 with TRBJ1-1, with D unclear. CDR3 length: 15 residues. The ends were cut back, 4 bases at V and 0 bases at J, with 13 bases in the middle. Germline V gene lookup returns CDR1 SGHNT and CDR2 YYREEE (reference sequence). This chain's CDR3 is CASSPGLLMNTEAFF. The CDR3 DNA follows: TGTGCCAGCAGCCCAGGTTTACTCATGAACACTGAAGCTTTCTTT. The full variable domain, in which reference TRBV5-4 and TRBJ1-1 provide the parts outside the CDR3, is ETGVTQSPTHLIKTRGQQVTLRCSSQSGHNTVSWYQQALGQGPQFIFQYYREEENGRGNFPPRFSGLQFPNYSSELNVNALELDDSALYLCASSPGLLMNTEAFFGQGTRLTVV.

J is TRBJ2-5 and V is TRBV11-3, with D perhaps matching TRBD1 (5 bases). Trimming pared 3 bases from V and 2 bases from J, leaving 7 bases between. The CDR3 has 13 residues. CDR1 is SGHNT, CDR2 YENEEA, per germline. The CDR3 DNA is TGTGCCAGCAGCTTGGGGCAACAAGAGACCCAGTACTTC. It codes for CASSLGQQETQYF.

The rearrangement links TRBV12-5 to TRBJ2-7; 11 bases are a match to TRBD1. Trimming cost V 0 bases and J 2 bases; bases outside gene matches: 6. Per germline, CDR1 LGHNT and CDR2 FRNRAP. This CDR3 comprises 17 residues. CDR3 in amino acids: CASGLVLGDRGAYEQYF. As DNA, the CDR3 is TGTGCTAGTGGTTTGGTACTGGGGGACAGGGGGGCCTACGAGCAGTACTTC.

This sequence joins TRBV9 and TRBJ2-1; TRBD2 agrees at 8 bases. V shed 0 bases, J shed 5 bases, and the junction held 10 bases outside the gene matches. The CDR3 totals 17 residues. Germline values: CDR1 SGDLS, CDR2 YYNGEE. The CDR3 DNA reads as TGTGCCAGCAGCGTAGATCTTAGCGGGGCTATTCACAATGAGCAGTTCTTC. It is translated as CASSVDLSGAIHNEQFF.

V is TRBV4-3 and J is TRBJ2-3, with D perhaps TRBD1 (6 bases). Germline CDR1 is LGHNA and CDR2 is YSLEER. V shed 1 base and J shed 0 bases, with 14 bases lying between them. This CDR3 has 17 amino acids. The CDR3 nucleotides read TGCGCCAGCAGCCAAGCGCCCAGGGGATTTAGCACAGATACGCAGTATTTT. Translation gives CASSQAPRGFSTDTQYF.

The chain uses TRBV4-3 and TRBJ1-2; 7 nucleotides agree with TRBD1. The V and J ends lost 1 base and 4 bases, in that order; junction bases with no gene match: 6. Germline loops: CDR1 LGHNA, CDR2 YSLEER. This CDR3 has 15 residues. In DNA form, the CDR3 reads TGCGCCAGCAGCCAAGGGCCGGGACAGTTCTATGGCTACACCTTC. It codes for CASSQGPGQFYGYTF.

The gene calls are TRBV2 and TRBJ2-1, with D uncertain. V shed 4 bases and J shed 4 bases, with 17 bases lying between them. This CDR3 is built from 16 residues. Looked up from germline, CDR1 is SNHLY and CDR2 is FYNNEI. DNA for the CDR3: TGTGCCAGCAGTGGTGACTCCAAAGATTTATACAATGAGCAGTTCTTC. As protein: CASSGDSKDLYNEQFF.